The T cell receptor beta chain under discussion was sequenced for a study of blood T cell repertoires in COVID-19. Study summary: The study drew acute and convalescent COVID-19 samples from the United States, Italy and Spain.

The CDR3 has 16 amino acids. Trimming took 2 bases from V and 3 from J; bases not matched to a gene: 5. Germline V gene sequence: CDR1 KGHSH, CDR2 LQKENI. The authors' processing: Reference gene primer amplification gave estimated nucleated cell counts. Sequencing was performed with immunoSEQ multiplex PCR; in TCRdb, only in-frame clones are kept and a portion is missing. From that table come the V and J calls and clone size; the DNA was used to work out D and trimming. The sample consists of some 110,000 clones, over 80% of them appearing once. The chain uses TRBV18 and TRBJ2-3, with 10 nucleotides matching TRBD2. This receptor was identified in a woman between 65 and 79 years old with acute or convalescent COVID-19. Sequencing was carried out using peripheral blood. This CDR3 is CASSPSIAGGTDTQYF. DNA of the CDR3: TGTGCCAGCTCACCATCTATAGCGGGGGGAACAGATACGCAGTATTTT. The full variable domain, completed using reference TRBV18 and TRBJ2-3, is NAGVMQNPRHLVRRRGQEARLRCSPMKGHSHVYWYRQLPEEGLKFMVYLQKENIIDESGMPKERFSAEFPKEGPSILRIQQVVRGDSAAYFCASSPSIAGGTDTQYFGPGTRLTVL.